This T cell receptor beta chain was recovered during a study of shared clonotypes between healthy human individuals. Study-level background: Each donor had three CD4 naive, three CD4 memory, two CD8 naive and one CD8 memory plate.

Details on this clone: Its antigen remains unidentified.

Genomic DNA of every subset was divided equally among multiple immunoSEQ plates. Sequencing was performed with immunoSEQ multiplex PCR; in TCRdb, only in-frame clones are kept and a portion is missing. The sample includes some 630,000 clones, approximately 96% seen only once; the top ten take approximately 0.12%. General study findings and limits: A reduction in generation probabilities was seen for non-shared clonotypes relative to those shared by all four donors.

Selected positively for CCR7 and CD45RO-negative, naive CD8 cells excluded terminally differentiated effector memory CD45RA+ cells. Germline V lookup: CDR1 SGHAT, CDR2 FQDESV (reference sequence). This CDR3 comprises 15 residues. The trim removed 5 bases at V and 0 bases at J, leaving 5 bases unmatched. Sequenced input: naive CD8+ T cells sorted from blood. The TCR originated in a woman aged 25-40 years in good health. The genes are TRBV11-1 and TRBJ2-7; 9 nucleotides agree with TRBD1. CDR3 in amino acids: CASSTDRGFSYEQYF. The CDR3 DNA reads as TGTGCCAGCAGCACCGACAGGGGGTTCTCCTACGAGCAGTACTTC. The whole variable domain, remainder taken from reference TRBV11-1 and TRBJ2-7, is EAEVAQSPRYKITEKSQAVAFWCDPISGHATLYWYRQILGQGPELLVQFQDESVVDDSQLPKDRFSAERLKGVDSTLKIQPAELGDSAMYLCASSTDRGFSYEQYFGPGTRLTVT.